The rows below give T cell receptor beta chains drawn from one sample of a study of shared clonotypes between healthy human individuals. Generated by immunoSEQ multiplex PCR, the TCRdb table keeps only in-frame clones and is missing some. The sample shows about 980,000 clones, over 60% of them seen only once. Material: memory CD4+ T cells sorted from blood. The source is a man aged 18 to 29 in good health. Both conserved end residues are part of each CDR3. The order of the fields is V gene, J gene, D gene, clone size, CDR3 protein, CDR3 DNA. The D gene is left open where the match is weak. The listing skips clone size in some rows; elsewhere it reads once, few, many or a size class.

>TRBV5-4|TRBJ1-2|.|.
CASGVGLDVYGYTF
TGTGCCAGCGGGGTCGGGCTCGACGTTTATGGCTACACCTTC
>TRBV30|TRBJ1-3|TRBD1|.
CAWIPRDRGRNTIYF
TGTGCCTGGATCCCCCGCGACAGGGGGCGAAACACCATATATTTT
>TRBV2|TRBJ2-5|.|few
CASSDLGGGSRGRSETQYF
TGTGCCAGCAGTGATTTAGGAGGGGGGAGCCGGGGGCGGTCGGAGACCCAGTACTTC
>TRBV5-8|TRBJ2-7|.|.
CASSLGGTSREQYF
TGTGCCAGCAGCTTGGGGGGCACCTCTCGGGAGCAGTACTTC
>TRBV9|TRBJ2-1|.|.
CASSVQGLAGLGEQFF
TGTGCCAGCAGCGTACAAGGCCTAGCAGGGCTCGGTGAGCAGTTCTTC
>TRBV19|TRBJ1-5|TRBD1|.
CASSIRQGAERPQHF
TGTGCCAGTAGTATCAGGCAGGGGGCAGAGAGGCCCCAGCATTTT
>TRBV5-1|TRBJ1-3|TRBD1|.
CASSLGRQGSHTIYF
TGCGCCAGCAGCTTGGGGAGACAGGGGAGCCACACCATATATTTT
>TRBV5-1|TRBJ1-2|.|.
CASSLTTLAYGYTF
TGCGCCAGCAGCTTGACTACCTTGGCCTATGGCTACACCTTC
>TRBV5-1|TRBJ2-5|TRBD2|.
CASRTTSAQETQYF
TGCGCCAGCCGAACGACTAGCGCTCAAGAGACCCAGTACTTC
>TRBV29-1|TRBJ2-7|.|.
CSVVPPYEQYF
TGCAGCGTTGTCCCTCCGTATGAGCAGTACTTC
>TRBV1|TRBJ2-7|.|.
CTSRLTGGTFHEQYF
TGCACCAGCAGACTCACCGGCGGGACTTTCCACGAGCAGTACTTC
>TRBV19|TRBJ1-2|.|.
CASSYANRKTYGYTF
TGTGCCAGTAGTTATGCAAATCGAAAGACCTATGGCTACACCTTC
>TRBV6-5|TRBJ1-6|TRBD1|.
CASRTGQGSSPLHF
TGTGCCAGCAGGACGGGACAGGGGAGTTCACCCCTCCACTTT
>TRBV21-1|TRBJ2-7|.|.
CASNLDRGQKEQYF
TGTGCCAGCAACCTGGACAGGGGGCAGAAAGAGCAGTACTTC